Shown below are 9 T cell receptor beta chains from a single sample sequenced in a study of cytomegalovirus exposure and HLA in healthy donors. Measured with immunoSEQ multiplex PCR; TCRdb has only the in-frame clones, and not every one. The sample holds some 270,000 clones, 80% to 90% seen once. Sequencing was performed on PBMCs. These receptor sequences come from a woman aged 18-29 years in good health and CMV-seronegative.

This chain links TRBV30 with TRBJ1-1; no clear D. V lost 0 bases to trimming and J lost 4 bases, with 9 bases between them. CDR1 and CDR2 (germline): GTSNPN, SVGIG (reference sequence). The CDR3 has 13 residues. The CDR3, as DNA: TGTGCCTGGAGTGTATGGGGAGCCACTGAAGCTTTCTTT. Protein product: CAWSVWGATEAFF.

About this clone: Since a much larger clone is just one base distant, this may be a read error. The chain recombines TRBV9 with TRBJ2-4, with TRBD1 matching 10 bases. Trimming took 4 bases from V and 6 from J; bases not matched to a gene: 4. The length of the CDR3 is 14 residues. Germline V CDR1 and CDR2: SGDLS, YYNGEE. DNA of the CDR3: TGTGCCAGCAGCATCGGACAGGGGGGAAACATTCAGTACTTC. Residues: CASSIGQGGNIQYF.

The chain couples TRBV19 to TRBJ2-7; D is ambiguous. V was clipped by 1 base and J by 4 bases, with 2 bases between them. This CDR3 spans 11 amino acids. CDR1 and CDR2 from the germline V gene are LNHDA and SQIVND (reference sequence). Here the CDR3 reads CASSIAYEQYF. The CDR3 nucleotides are TGTGCCAGTAGTATAGCATACGAGCAGTACTTC.

The CDR3 region is CASSEYFRAVGYGYTF. CDR3 nucleotide sequence: TGTGCCAGCAGTGAATATTTCAGGGCGGTGGGCTATGGCTACACCTTC. This chain links TRBV6-1 with TRBJ1-2, with a possible D match to TRBD1 (5 bases). This CDR3 has 16 residues. Looked up from germline, CDR1 is MNHNS and CDR2 is SASEGT. The V end lost 2 bases, the J end lost 4 bases, and 17 bases lay between the germline ends.

The chain links TRBV7-2 to TRBJ1-2, with D hard to call. The CDR3 spans 11 residues. CDR1 and CDR2 from the germline V gene are SGHTA and FQGNSA. V lost 5 bases to trimming and J lost 6 bases, with 7 bases between them. The DNA of the CDR3 is TGTGCCAGCAGCCCCGGGAATGGCTACACCTTC. Protein sequence: CASSPGNGYTF.

V gene TRBV5-6 combines with J gene TRBJ2-1, with D perhaps matching TRBD2 (6 bases). V was cut by 0 bases and J by 4 bases, with 14 bases left in between. CDR1 is SGHDT and CDR2 is YYEEEE in the germline V gene. The CDR3 is made up of 16 amino acids. The CDR3 spells CASSLGRGPFYNEQFF. The CDR3 DNA reads as TGTGCCAGCAGCTTGGGGCGGGGCCCCTTTTACAATGAGCAGTTCTTC.

V and J are TRBV7-9 and TRBJ2-4; D may be TRBD2 (5 bases). Trimming took 5 bases from V and 2 from J, leaving 19 bases between them. This CDR3 contains 17 residues. CDR1 and CDR2 from the germline V gene are SEHNR and FQNEAQ (reference sequence). Here the CDR3 DNA reads TGTGCCAGCAGCATCCTCATGGGGAGAGTTTCCAAAAACATTCAGTACTTC. Its protein product is CASSILMGRVSKNIQYF.

The CDR3 DNA sequence: TGTGCCAGCAGGGTCAGCTCCTACGAGCAGTACTTC. Its translation: CASRVSSYEQYF. J is TRBJ2-7 and V is TRBV6-1; no reliable D call. The V end lost 6 bases, the J end lost 0 bases, and 6 bases lay between the germline ends. This CDR3 has 12 amino acids. Germline CDR1 and CDR2: MNHNS and SASEGT.

The chain links TRBV6-1 to TRBJ1-5; D remains unclear. V lost 1 base, J lost 0 bases, and 7 bases lay in between. Per the germline V gene, CDR1 is MNHNS and CDR2 is SASEGT. This CDR3 is 15 amino acids long. As DNA, the CDR3 is TGTGCCAGCAGTGAAGGACACCATAGCAATCAGCCCCAGCATTTT. This encodes CASSEGHHSNQPQHF.